This is a list of T cell receptor beta chains from one sample in a study of CD4 T cells in relation to SARS-CoV-2 and coronaviruses. Here immunoSEQ multiplex PCR was the method, and the copy in TCRdb shows in-frame clones only, minus some. Of about 38,000 clones listed, roughly 73% are singletons. Which antigens these TCRs recognize remains unknown. Sequences were obtained from memory CD4+ T cells from PBMCs, cultured in vitro. Source of these receptors: an adult with COVID-19. Each CDR3 is given with its conserved first and last residue. Fields, in order: clone size, V gene, J gene, D gene, CDR3 protein, CDR3 DNA. The D gene is left open where the match is weak. Only part of the rows carry a size: once, few, many, or a class if the clone is expanded.

-	TRBV7-9	TRBJ2-7	-	CASSSPAQGTYEQYF	TGTGCCAGCAGCTCTCCGGCACAGGGAACCTACGAGCAGTACTTC
-	TRBV12-5	TRBJ2-1	TRBD2	CASGLVLAGGPNEQFF	TGTGCTAGTGGTTTGGTACTAGCGGGAGGGCCAAATGAGCAGTTCTTC
few	TRBV20-1	TRBJ1-2	-	CSARSHGYTF	TGCAGTGCTCGCAGCCATGGCTACACCTTC
-	TRBV12-2	TRBJ1-3	-	CASRLDEDSQQTSGNTIYF	TGTGCAAGTCGCTTAGACGAGGACAGCCAACAAACCTCTGGAAACACCATATATTTT
once	TRBV5-1	TRBJ2-7	-	CASSLARTYEQYF	TGCGCCAGCAGCTTGGCTAGAACCTACGAGCAGTACTTC
few	TRBV19	TRBJ2-5	-	CASSSSQETQYF	TGTGCCAGTAGTTCCAGCCAAGAGACCCAGTACTTC
-	TRBV11-2	TRBJ2-1	TRBD2	CASSPRGRFAGGDEQFF	TGTGCCAGCAGCCCGAGAGGGAGGTTTGCGGGAGGTGATGAGCAGTTCTTC
few	TRBV19	TRBJ2-2	-	CASIDGAGNTGELFF	TGTGCCAGTATCGATGGGGCGGGGAACACCGGGGAGCTGTTTTTT
-	TRBV24-1	TRBJ2-2	-	CATAGEPNTGELFF	TGTGCCACCGCAGGGGAACCGAACACCGGGGAGCTGTTTTTT
-	TRBV4-1	TRBJ2-1	-	CASSRTERVSYNEQFF	TGCGCCAGCAGTCGGACCGAGCGGGTCTCCTACAATGAGCAGTTCTTC
few	TRBV18	TRBJ1-6	TRBD1	CASSPLNLVRDRNSPLHF	TGTGCCAGCTCACCACTTAACCTTGTACGGGACAGAAATTCACCCCTCCACTTT
-	TRBV7-6	TRBJ2-1	TRBD2	CASSLVGLAGYNEQFF	TGTGCCAGCAGCTTAGTCGGACTAGCGGGGTACAATGAGCAGTTCTTC
-	TRBV6-5	TRBJ2-5	-	CASSYSPWSETQYF	TGTGCCAGCAGTTACTCTCCCTGGTCGGAGACCCAGTACTTC
-	TRBV9	TRBJ2-5	-	CASSVGRGRQETQYF	TGTGCCAGCAGCGTAGGGCGCGGGCGCCAAGAGACCCAGTACTTC
few	TRBV12-3/TRBV12-4	TRBJ1-1	-	CASSLGGSTEAFF	TGTGCCAGCAGTTTGGGCGGCTCCACTGAAGCTTTCTTT
-	TRBV6-5	TRBJ2-1	TRBD2	CASSRLAGRNEQFF	TGTGCCAGCTCTAGGCTAGCGGGACGCAATGAGCAGTTCTTC
-	TRBV3-1/TRBV3-2	TRBJ2-1	TRBD2	CASSQDGSGLALYNEQFF	TGTGCCAGCAGCCAAGATGGGTCGGGACTAGCGCTCTACAATGAGCAGTTCTTC
-	TRBV6-2/TRBV6-3	TRBJ2-1	-	CASSYESLPYNEQFF	TGTGCCAGCAGTTACGAGTCGCTCCCCTACAATGAGCAGTTCTTC
-	TRBV28	TRBJ2-1	TRBD2	CASSLYGRGSYNEQFF	TGTGCCAGCAGTTTATACGGGAGGGGATCCTACAATGAGCAGTTCTTC
-	TRBV5-4	TRBJ2-7	TRBD2	CASSLGASGDLEQYF	TGTGCCAGCAGCTTGGGGGCTAGCGGGGACCTTGAGCAGTACTTC
-	TRBV20-1	TRBJ1-2	TRBD1	CSAPHRGGYTF	TGCAGTGCTCCACACAGGGGCGGCTACACCTTC
-	TRBV10-2	TRBJ2-5	TRBD2	CASSLAGGPQETQYF	TGCGCCAGCAGTCTGGCGGGAGGGCCGCAAGAGACCCAGTACTTC
once	TRBV6-5	TRBJ1-1	-	CASQLAADTEAFF	TGTGCCAGCCAATTGGCTGCGGACACTGAAGCTTTCTTT
-	TRBV5-1	TRBJ2-7	TRBD2	CASSSNSGTGYEQYF	TGCGCCAGCAGCTCAAATAGCGGGACCGGCTACGAGCAGTACTTC
once	TRBV4-2	TRBJ2-6	-	CASSHLKSGQFGANVLTF	TGTGCCAGCAGCCACCTAAAGTCAGGCCAGTTTGGGGCCAACGTCCTGACTTTC
-	TRBV6-1	TRBJ1-2	-	CASSERVPANYGYTF	TGTGCCAGCAGTGAGAGGGTACCAGCTAACTATGGCTACACCTTC
-	TRBV5-4	TRBJ1-1	-	CASSLTANTEAFF	TGTGCCAGCAGCTTAACAGCGAACACTGAAGCTTTCTTT
-	TRBV2	TRBJ2-3	-	CASSIQGDTQYF	TGTGCCAGCAGTATACAGGGAGATACGCAGTATTTT
-	TRBV2	TRBJ2-1	TRBD2	CASTPLAGGYNEQFF	TGTGCCAGCACTCCCTTAGCGGGAGGGTACAATGAGCAGTTCTTC
-	TRBV12-5	TRBJ2-1	TRBD2	CASAPSKGLAGSTEQFF	TGTGCTAGTGCTCCCTCAAAAGGACTAGCGGGAAGCACTGAGCAGTTCTTC
-	TRBV7-2	TRBJ1-5	-	CASSTQAGQGQPQHF	TGTGCCAGCAGTACACAGGCAGGGCAAGGTCAGCCCCAGCATTTT
-	TRBV5-1	TRBJ2-5	-	CASSLQSQETQYF	TGCGCCAGCAGCTTGCAGTCCCAAGAGACCCAGTACTTC
-	TRBV29-1	TRBJ2-1	-	CSVEEGQEQDNEQFF	TGCAGCGTTGAAGAAGGGCAGGAGCAGGACAATGAGCAGTTCTTC
-	TRBV15	TRBJ2-6	-	CATSRMSSGANVLTF	TGTGCCACCAGCAGAATGAGCTCTGGGGCCAACGTCCTGACTTTC
-	TRBV9	TRBJ2-1	TRBD2	CASSVAYTSGIEQFF	TGTGCCAGCAGCGTAGCTTACACTAGCGGGATTGAGCAGTTCTTC
-	TRBV29-1	TRBJ2-1	-	CSVEGYSSYNEQFF	TGCAGCGTTGAAGGATATAGCTCCTACAATGAGCAGTTCTTC